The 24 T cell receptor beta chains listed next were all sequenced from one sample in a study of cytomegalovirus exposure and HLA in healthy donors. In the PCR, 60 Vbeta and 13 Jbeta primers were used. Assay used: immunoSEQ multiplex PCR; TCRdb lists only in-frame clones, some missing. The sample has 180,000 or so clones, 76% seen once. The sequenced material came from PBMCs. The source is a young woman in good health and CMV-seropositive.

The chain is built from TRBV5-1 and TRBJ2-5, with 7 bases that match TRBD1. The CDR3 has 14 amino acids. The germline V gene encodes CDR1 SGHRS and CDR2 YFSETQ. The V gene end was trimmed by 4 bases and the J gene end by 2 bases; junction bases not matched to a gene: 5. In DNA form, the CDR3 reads TGCGCCAGCAGCACCCCGACAGGGCAAGAGACCCAGTACTTC. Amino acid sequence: CASSTPTGQETQYF.

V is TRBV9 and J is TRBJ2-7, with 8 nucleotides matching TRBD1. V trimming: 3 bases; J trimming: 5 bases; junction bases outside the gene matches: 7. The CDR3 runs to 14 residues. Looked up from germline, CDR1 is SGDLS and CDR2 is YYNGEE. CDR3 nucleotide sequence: TGTGCCAGCAGCGCCTCCGGGACAGGTGACGAGCAGTACTTC. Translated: CASSASGTGDEQYF.

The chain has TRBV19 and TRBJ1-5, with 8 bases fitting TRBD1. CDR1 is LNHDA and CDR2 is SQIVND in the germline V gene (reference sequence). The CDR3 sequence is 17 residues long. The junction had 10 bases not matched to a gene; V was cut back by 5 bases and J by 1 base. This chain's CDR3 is CASSSRQGSQSNQPQHF. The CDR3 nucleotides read TGTGCCAGTAGTTCCCGACAGGGGAGTCAGAGCAATCAGCCCCAGCATTTT.

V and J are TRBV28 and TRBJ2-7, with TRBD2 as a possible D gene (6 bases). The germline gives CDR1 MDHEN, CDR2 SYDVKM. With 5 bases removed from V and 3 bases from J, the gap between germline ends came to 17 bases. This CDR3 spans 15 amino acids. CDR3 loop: CASSPHHTGGYEQYF. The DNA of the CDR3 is TGTGCCAGCAGTCCCCACCACACCGGGGGCTACGAGCAGTACTTC. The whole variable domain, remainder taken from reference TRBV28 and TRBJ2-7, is DVKVTQSSRYLVKRTGEKVFLECVQDMDHENMFWYRQDPGLGLRLIYFSYDVKMKEKGDIPEGYSVSREKKERFSLILESASTNQTSMYLCASSPHHTGGYEQYFGPGTRLTVT.

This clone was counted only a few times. This chain's CDR3 is CASSLRGDRETQYF. Written as DNA, the CDR3 is TGTGCCAGTAGTCTTCGCGGGGACAGAGAGACCCAGTACTTC. The chain carries TRBV19 and TRBJ2-5, with a possible D match to TRBD1 (7 bases). V lost 5 bases and J lost 4, with 14 bases in between. This CDR3 spans 14 amino acids. CDR1 and CDR2 from the germline V gene are LNHDA and SQIVND (reference sequence).

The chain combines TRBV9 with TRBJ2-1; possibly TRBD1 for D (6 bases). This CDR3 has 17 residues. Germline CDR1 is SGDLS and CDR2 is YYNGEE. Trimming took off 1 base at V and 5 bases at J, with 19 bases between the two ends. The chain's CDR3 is CASSVHFRTDRHNEQFF. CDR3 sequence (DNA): TGTGCCAGCAGCGTACATTTCCGGACAGATCGACACAATGAGCAGTTCTTC.

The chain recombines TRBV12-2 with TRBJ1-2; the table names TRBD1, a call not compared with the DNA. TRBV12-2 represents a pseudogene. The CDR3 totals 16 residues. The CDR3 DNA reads TGTGCAAGTCGCTTCCAGGGGCTGCCTGGGTACTATGGCTACACCTTC. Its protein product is CASRFQGLPGYYGYTF.

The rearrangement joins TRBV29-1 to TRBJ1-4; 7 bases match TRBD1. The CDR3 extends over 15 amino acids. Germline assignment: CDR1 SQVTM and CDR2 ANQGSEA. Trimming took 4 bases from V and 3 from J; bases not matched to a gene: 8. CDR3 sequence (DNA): TGCAGCGTTGGCCTCGGGACAGACTCTAATGAAAAACTGTTTTTT. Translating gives CSVGLGTDSNEKLFF.

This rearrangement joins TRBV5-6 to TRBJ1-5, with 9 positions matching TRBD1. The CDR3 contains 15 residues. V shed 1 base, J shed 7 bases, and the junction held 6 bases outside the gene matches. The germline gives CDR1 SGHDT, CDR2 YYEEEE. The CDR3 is CASSLRTGERQPQHF. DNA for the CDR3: TGTGCCAGCAGCTTGAGGACAGGGGAAAGGCAGCCCCAGCATTTT.

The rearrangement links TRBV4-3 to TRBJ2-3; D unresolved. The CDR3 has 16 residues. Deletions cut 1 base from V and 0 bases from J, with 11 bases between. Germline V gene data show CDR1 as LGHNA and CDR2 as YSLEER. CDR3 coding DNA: TGCGCCAGCAGCCAAGGCGCTTTTTCTAGCACAGATACGCAGTATTTT. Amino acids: CASSQGAFSSTDTQYF.

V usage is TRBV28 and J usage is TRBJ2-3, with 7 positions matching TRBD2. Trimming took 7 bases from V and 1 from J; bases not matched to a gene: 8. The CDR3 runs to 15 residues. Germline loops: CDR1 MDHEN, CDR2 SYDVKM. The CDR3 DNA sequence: TGTGCCAGCAACCGACGGGGGGAACGCACAGATACGCAGTATTTT. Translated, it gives CASNRRGERTDTQYF.

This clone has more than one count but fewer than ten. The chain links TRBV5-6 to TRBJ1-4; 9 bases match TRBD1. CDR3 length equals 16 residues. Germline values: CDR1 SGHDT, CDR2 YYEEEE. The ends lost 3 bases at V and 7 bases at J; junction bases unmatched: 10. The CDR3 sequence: CASSWTGQGGIEKLFF. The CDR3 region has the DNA TGTGCCAGCAGCTGGACGGGACAGGGCGGTATTGAAAAACTGTTTTTT.

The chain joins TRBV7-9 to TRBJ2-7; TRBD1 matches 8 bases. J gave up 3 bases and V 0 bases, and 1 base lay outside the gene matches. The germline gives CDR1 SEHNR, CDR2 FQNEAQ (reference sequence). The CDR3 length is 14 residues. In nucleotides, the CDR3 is TGTGCCAGCAGCTTAGCCGGACAGGGCTACGAGCAGTACTTC. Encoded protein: CASSLAGQGYEQYF.

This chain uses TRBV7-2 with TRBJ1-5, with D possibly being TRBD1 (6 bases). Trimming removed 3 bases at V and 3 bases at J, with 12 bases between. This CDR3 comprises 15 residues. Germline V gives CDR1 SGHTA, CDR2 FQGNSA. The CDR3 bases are TGTGCCAGCAGCTTGCCGGACAGATTCAATCAGCCCCAGCATTTT. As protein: CASSLPDRFNQPQHF.

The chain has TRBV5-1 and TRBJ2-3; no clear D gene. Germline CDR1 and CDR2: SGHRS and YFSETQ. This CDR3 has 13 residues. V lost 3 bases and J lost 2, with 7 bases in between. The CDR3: CASSSEVTDTQYF. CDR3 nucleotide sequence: TGCGCCAGCAGCTCCGAGGTCACAGATACGCAGTATTTT.

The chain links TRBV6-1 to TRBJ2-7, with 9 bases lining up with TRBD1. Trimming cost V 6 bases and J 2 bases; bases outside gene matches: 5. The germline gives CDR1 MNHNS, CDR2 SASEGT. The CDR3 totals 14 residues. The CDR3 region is CASRGGTGTYEQYF. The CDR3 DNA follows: TGTGCCAGCAGGGGGGGGACAGGGACCTACGAGCAGTACTTC.

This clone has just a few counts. The CDR3 sequence: CASRRGDYGEKLFF. As DNA, the CDR3 is TGTGCCAGCAGACGGGGGGATTACGGGGAAAAACTGTTTTTT. This chain connects TRBV6-5 to TRBJ1-4, with D possibly matching TRBD1 (5 bases). There are 14 residues in the CDR3. Trimming removed 6 bases at V and 8 bases at J, with 16 bases between. The V gene's germline CDR1 is MNHEY and CDR2 SVGAGI.

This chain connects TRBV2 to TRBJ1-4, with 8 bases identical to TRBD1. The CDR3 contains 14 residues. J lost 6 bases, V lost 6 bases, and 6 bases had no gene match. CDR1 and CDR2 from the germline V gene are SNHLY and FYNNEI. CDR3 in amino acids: CASRLGTGHEKLFF. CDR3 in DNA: TGTGCCAGCAGACTCGGGACAGGTCATGAAAAACTGTTTTTT.

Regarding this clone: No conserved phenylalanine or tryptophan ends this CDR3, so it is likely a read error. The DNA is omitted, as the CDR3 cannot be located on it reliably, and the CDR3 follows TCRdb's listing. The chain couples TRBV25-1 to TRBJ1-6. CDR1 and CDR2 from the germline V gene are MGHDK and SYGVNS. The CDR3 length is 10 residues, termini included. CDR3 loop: CASSPWRSVV.

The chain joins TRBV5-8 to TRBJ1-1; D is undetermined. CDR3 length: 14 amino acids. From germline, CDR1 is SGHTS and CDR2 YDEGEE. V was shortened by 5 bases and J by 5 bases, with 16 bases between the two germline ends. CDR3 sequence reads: CASSFEIAATEAFF. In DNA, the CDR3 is TGTGCCAGCAGTTTCGAGATCGCCGCGACTGAAGCTTTCTTT.

The DNA of the CDR3 is TGCGCCAGCAAAGGAGCCGCAGATACGCAGTATTTT. This gives the protein CASKGAADTQYF. This chain joins TRBV5-1 and TRBJ2-3; no definite D call. The CDR3 runs 12 residues. V lost 6 bases and J 4 bases, leaving 9 bases between the germline ends. Germline V lookup: CDR1 SGHRS, CDR2 YFSETQ.

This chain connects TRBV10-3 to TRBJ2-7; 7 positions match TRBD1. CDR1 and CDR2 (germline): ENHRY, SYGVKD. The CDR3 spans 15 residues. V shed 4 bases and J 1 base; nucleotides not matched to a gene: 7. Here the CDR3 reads CAISGKGGFSYEQYF. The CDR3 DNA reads TGTGCCATCAGTGGGAAAGGGGGCTTTTCCTACGAGCAGTACTTC.

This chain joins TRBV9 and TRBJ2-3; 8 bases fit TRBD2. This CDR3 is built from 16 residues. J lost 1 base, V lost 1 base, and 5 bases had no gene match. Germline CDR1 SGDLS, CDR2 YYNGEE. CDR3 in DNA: TGTGCCAGCAGCGTAAGCGGGGGCGGAGGCACAGATACGCAGTATTTT. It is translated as CASSVSGGGGTDTQYF.

This chain's CDR3 is CASSPLGGGETQYF. CDR3 sequence (DNA): TGTGCCAGCAGCCCCTTGGGGGGTGGGGAGACCCAGTACTTC. The genes are TRBV5-6 and TRBJ2-5; D may be TRBD2 (6 bases). CDR1 SGHDT and CDR2 YYEEEE come from the germline V gene. This CDR3 spans 14 amino acids. V was cut by 4 bases and J by 5 bases, with 15 bases left in between.